Below, 8 T cell receptor beta chains from the same sample are listed, as sequenced in a study of shared clonotypes between healthy human individuals. In the naive CD8 group, cells lacked CD45RO and were positively selected for CCR7, so terminally differentiated effector memory CD45RA+ cells were left out. Method: immunoSEQ multiplex PCR; TCRdb's copy keeps in-frame clones and lacks some. The sample lists about 2.1 million clones; 80% to 95% were seen once. Source material: naive CD8+ T cells from PBMCs. These receptors all come from a young man in good health. Some clones in this sample may be carry-over from other donors' samples.

The CDR3 loop reads CAVGTAWDYEQYF. The CDR3 bases are TGTGCCGTCGGGACGGCTTGGGACTACGAGCAGTACTTC. The rearrangement joins TRBV7-8 to TRBJ2-7; D is perhaps TRBD1 or TRBD2 (5 bases each). Germline V lookup: CDR1 SGHVS, CDR2 FQNEAQ. There are 13 residues in the CDR3. V gave up 11 bases and J gave up 3 bases, with 17 bases separating them.

This clone was picked up one time. The chain uses TRBV18 and TRBJ1-1; D gene uncertain. Germline assignment: CDR1 KGHSH and CDR2 LQKENI. The CDR3 is 19 amino acids. The germline V and J ends were trimmed by 3 bases and 6 bases, with 29 bases remaining between them. The CDR3 DNA follows: TGTGCCAGCTCACCCCTAGGCGGTTTAAGTATGTCCGGAGGGTCTGAAGCTTTCTTT. Protein sequence: CASSPLGGLSMSGGSEAFF.

Points on this clone: One junction end disagrees with the germline gene, perhaps due to a read error. This sequence joins TRBV29-1 and TRBJ2-7, with 11 nucleotides matching TRBD2. The CDR3 has 16 residues. CDR1 and CDR2 (germline): SQVTM, ANQGSEA. This CDR3 is CSVEVVLAGGSYEQYF. The DNA of the CDR3 is TGCAGCGTCGAAGTAGTCCTAGCGGGGGGATCCTACGAGCAGTACTTC.

In the case of this clone: Other nucleotide sequences in the sample specify the same CDR3. This chain connects TRBV7-3 to TRBJ2-1, with D possibly being TRBD1 or TRBD2 (5 bases each). This CDR3 contains 15 residues. The V gene's germline CDR1 is SGHTA and CDR2 FQGTGA. Trimming took off 5 bases at V and 0 bases at J, with 11 bases between the two ends. The CDR3 nucleotides are TGTGCCAGCAGCCCCACAGGAGGCTCCTACAATGAGCAGTTCTTC. Protein product: CASSPTGGSYNEQFF. The complete variable domain, with remaining parts taken from reference TRBV7-3 and TRBJ2-1, reads GAGVSQTPSNKVTEKGKYVELRCDPISGHTALYWYRQSLGQGPEFLIYFQGTGAADDSGLPNDRFFAVRPEGSVSTLKIQRTERGDSAVYLCASSPTGGSYNEQFFGPGTRLTVL.

The J gene is TRBJ2-7, the V gene TRBV5-8; tentatively, D is TRBD1 (6 bases). The germline V and J ends were trimmed by 3 bases and 1 base, with 14 bases remaining between them. Germline values: CDR1 SGHTS, CDR2 YDEGEE. The CDR3 runs to 15 residues. CDR3 sequence: CASSSTYRVSYEQYF. The CDR3 bases are TGTGCCAGCAGCTCCACTTACAGGGTGTCCTACGAGCAGTACTTC.

The chain recombines TRBV4-1 with TRBJ1-1, with a tentative D call TRBD1 (5 bases). Trimming pared 2 bases from V and 7 bases from J, leaving 8 bases between. There are 12 residues in the CDR3. Looked up from germline, CDR1 is MGHRA and CDR2 is YSYEKL. DNA for the CDR3: TGCGCCAGCAGCCAAATTAGGGGTGAAGCTTTCTTT. It yields the protein CASSQIRGEAFF.

This chain joins TRBV28 and TRBJ2-5; D not resolved. Germline assignment: CDR1 MDHEN and CDR2 SYDVKM. The CDR3 totals 12 residues. Trimming removed 2 bases from V and 5 bases from J, with 6 bases in between. CDR3 protein: CASSLVPETQYF. The CDR3 DNA sequence: TGTGCCAGCAGTTTAGTGCCGGAGACCCAGTACTTC.

The chain links TRBV9 to TRBJ2-3; 8 nucleotides match TRBD2. V dropped 3 bases and J dropped 1; count of bases not matched to a gene: 7. Germline-derived CDR1 and CDR2 are SGDLS and YYNGEE. The CDR3 sequence is 16 residues long. The CDR3 bases are TGTGCCAGCAGCGCTAGCGGGTCCCGTCGCACAGATACGCAGTATTTT. Amino acids: CASSASGSRRTDTQYF.